The 27 T cell receptor beta chains listed next were all sequenced from one sample in a study of cytomegalovirus exposure and HLA in healthy donors. It was with 60 Vbeta and 13 Jbeta primers that the PCR ran. Libraries were prepared by immunoSEQ multiplex PCR; TCRdb keeps only in-frame clonotypes and omits some of them. The sample lists 90,000 to 110,000 clones; 78% were seen once. Sequencing used PBMCs. All receptors come from a male donor in good health and CMV-seronegative.

The rearrangement links TRBV6-1 to TRBJ2-2, with 7 nucleotides matching TRBD2. V shed 2 bases and J 17 bases; nucleotides not matched to a gene: 11. Germline-derived CDR1 and CDR2 are MNHNS and SASEGT. The CDR3 totals 13 residues. The CDR3 sequence is CASSESRGREGFF. The CDR3 DNA follows: TGTGCCAGCAGTGAATCCCGGGGTAGGGAGGGTTTTTTT.

The sample holds a few counts of this clone. This chain uses TRBV2 with TRBJ2-7; D is perhaps TRBD2 (6 bases). V dropped 7 bases and J dropped 3 bases, with 13 bases sitting between them. CDR1 and CDR2 (germline): SNHLY, FYNNEI. The CDR3 spans 13 residues. CDR3 nucleotide sequence: TGTGCCAGCAAAAGGACTACCCGCTACGAGCAGTACTTC. Amino acids: CASKRTTRYEQYF.

This clone was seen once. This chain connects TRBV5-1 to TRBJ2-1, with TRBD1 matching 12 bases. V was clipped by 3 bases and J by 4 bases; unmatched bases: 2. Germline V gene lookup returns CDR1 SGHRS and CDR2 YFSETQ. CDR3 size: 15 residues. This CDR3 reads CASSSGQGAYNEQFF. DNA of the CDR3: TGCGCCAGCAGCTCGGGACAGGGGGCATACAATGAGCAGTTCTTC.

This clone occurred once. V and J are TRBV5-1 and TRBJ2-5; D remains ambiguous. The germline V and J ends were trimmed by 1 base and 3 bases, with 10 bases remaining between them. CDR1 is SGHRS and CDR2 is YFSETQ in the germline V gene. The CDR3 totals 14 residues. CDR3 sequence: CASSLNSYEETQYF. CDR3 bases: TGCGCCAGCAGCTTGAACAGTTATGAAGAGACCCAGTACTTC.

This rearrangement joins TRBV7-9 to TRBJ2-3; perhaps TRBD2 as D (7 bases). V lost 10 bases and J lost 3, with 17 bases in between. This CDR3 region has 14 residues. The V gene's germline CDR1 is SEHNR and CDR2 FQNEAQ (reference sequence). Here the CDR3 DNA reads TGTGCCACCCCACGGGGGGCGTTAACAGATACGCAGTATTTT. This encodes CATPRGALTDTQYF. The variable domain in full, completed from reference TRBV7-9 and TRBJ2-3, reads DTGVSQNPRHKITKRGQNVTFRCDPISEHNRLYWYRQTLGQGPEFLTYFQNEAQLEKSRLLSDRFSAERPKGSFSTLEIQRTEQGDSAMYLCATPRGALTDTQYFGPGTRLTVL.

The V gene is TRBV30, the J gene TRBJ1-3, with 10 positions matching TRBD1. Germline CDR1 is GTSNPN and CDR2 is SVGIG (reference sequence). The CDR3 spans 18 residues. After removal of 0 bases from V and 3 bases from J, the junction contained 11 bases not matched to a gene. This CDR3 reads CAWSVRGTGVSLGNTIYF. CDR3 coding DNA: TGTGCCTGGAGTGTACGTGGGACAGGGGTTTCCCTTGGAAACACCATATATTTT.

The chain joins TRBV10-3 to TRBJ2-7; TRBD1 matches 7 bases. The CDR3 totals 14 residues. The V segment lost 6 bases and the J segment 2 bases; nucleotides outside the gene matches: 7. In germline, CDR1 is ENHRY, CDR2 SYGVKD. The CDR3 here is CAISGDRSPYEQYF. In DNA, the CDR3 is TGTGCCATCAGCGGGGACAGAAGTCCCTACGAGCAGTACTTC.

This rearrangement joins TRBV4-1 to TRBJ2-1; D is perhaps TRBD2 (6 bases). The CDR3 is made up of 17 amino acids. The V end lost 1 base, the J end lost 1 base, and 14 bases lay between the germline ends. Looked up from germline, CDR1 is MGHRA and CDR2 is YSYEKL. The CDR3 protein is CASSQAEDGGSYNEQFF. Written as DNA, the CDR3 is TGCGCCAGCAGCCAAGCTGAGGACGGAGGGTCCTACAATGAGCAGTTCTTC.

The chain is built from TRBV15 and TRBJ2-7; 7 bases are shared with TRBD1. Germline V gives CDR1 LNHNV, CDR2 YYDKDF (reference sequence). The CDR3 length is 14 residues. Trimming cost V 8 bases and J 0 bases; bases outside gene matches: 7. CDR3 nucleotides: TGTGCCACCCAACGACAGGGCCCCTCCTACGAGCAGTACTTC. Its protein is CATQRQGPSYEQYF.

The chain recombines TRBV7-9 with TRBJ2-7, with TRBD2 matching over 9 bases. Trimming at V came to 5 bases and at J to 5 bases, leaving 10 bases not matched to a gene. The germline CDR1 and CDR2 sequences are SEHNR and FQNEAQ (reference sequence). CDR3 length: 15 residues. The CDR3 DNA follows: TGTGCCAGCAGCCCTGACTGGACTAGCGTACACGAGCAGTACTTC. As protein: CASSPDWTSVHEQYF. Complete variable domain (other parts from reference TRBV7-9 and TRBJ2-7): DTGVSQNPRHKITKRGQNVTFRCDPISEHNRLYWYRQTLGQGPEFLTYFQNEAQLEKSRLLSDRFSAERPKGSFSTLEIQRTEQGDSAMYLCASSPDWTSVHEQYFGPGTRLTVT.

The V and J genes are TRBV19 and TRBJ1-1, with a tentative D call TRBD1 (5 bases). The V gene lost 1 base and the J gene lost 6 bases, with 15 bases spanning the gap. Per the germline V gene, CDR1 is LNHDA and CDR2 is SQIVND (reference sequence). This CDR3 comprises 15 residues. The chain's CDR3 is CASSIGSGLIAEAFF. CDR3 DNA: TGTGCCAGTAGTATAGGATCAGGGTTAATCGCTGAAGCTTTCTTT.

This rearrangement joins TRBV7-3 to TRBJ2-1; TRBD2 matches at 8 bases. The V and J ends lost 8 bases and 6 bases, in that order; junction bases with no gene match: 3. CDR1 and CDR2 from the germline V gene are SGHTA and FQGTGA. The CDR3 totals 12 residues. The CDR3 region has the DNA TGTGCCAGCGCTAGCGGGCGCAATGAGCAGTTCTTC. This encodes CASASGRNEQFF.

In this sample, this clone turned up once. This chain links TRBV11-3 with TRBJ2-7; a weak D match, TRBD2 (5 bases). From germline, CDR1 is SGHNT and CDR2 YENEEA. The CDR3 loop spans 14 amino acids. V gave up 5 bases and J gave up 5 bases, with 16 bases separating them. CDR3 sequence reads: CASSLESGINEQYF. CDR3 in DNA: TGTGCCAGCAGCCTCGAGTCGGGGATAAACGAGCAGTACTTC.

V and J are TRBV5-1 and TRBJ2-1, with TRBD2 identical over 10 bases. The V gene end was trimmed by 3 bases and the J gene end by 2 bases; junction bases not matched to a gene: 11. Germline V CDR1 and CDR2: SGHRS, YFSETQ. The CDR3 spans 18 residues. The CDR3: CASSSPPPTSGPYNEQFF. The CDR3 bases are TGCGCCAGCAGCTCACCCCCGCCGACTAGCGGGCCCTACAATGAGCAGTTCTTC.

The chain uses TRBV18 and TRBJ2-7; the D gene is possibly TRBD2 (6 bases). The CDR3 is 15 residues long. V was pared by 2 bases and J by 6 bases, with 17 bases between. Germline CDR1 reads KGHSH; CDR2 reads LQKENI. The CDR3 DNA follows: TGTGCCAGCTCACCATGGGAACTAGCTGGGACCGAGCAGTACTTC. This translates into CASSPWELAGTEQYF.

The chain links TRBV10-3 to TRBJ1-2; a possible D gene is TRBD1 (5 bases). The V gene's germline CDR1 is ENHRY and CDR2 SYGVKD. V lost 3 bases, J lost 7 bases, and 12 bases lay in between. The CDR3 loop spans 13 amino acids. In DNA, the CDR3 is TGTGCCATCAGTGAATCGGGACTGTCTGGCTACACCTTC. This sequence encodes CAISESGLSGYTF.

CDR3 protein: CASSKERVPYNEQFF. CDR3 DNA sequence: TGCGCCAGCAGTAAGGAGCGGGTCCCCTACAATGAGCAGTTCTTC. The chain carries TRBV4-1 and TRBJ2-1, with D perhaps TRBD2 (6 bases). Trimming removed 6 bases at V and 2 bases at J, with 14 bases between. The CDR3 consists of 15 residues. CDR1 MGHRA and CDR2 YSYEKL come from the germline V gene.

This clone has a handful of counts. The genes are TRBV6-4 and TRBJ2-5, with a tentative D call TRBD1 (5 bases). The V end lost 7 bases, the J end lost 1 base, and 16 bases lay between the germline ends. CDR1 is MRHNA and CDR2 is SNTAGT in the germline V gene. This CDR3 spans 15 amino acids. The CDR3 reads CASTPGKGLQETQYF. The DNA of the CDR3 is TGTGCCAGCACCCCTGGAAAGGGGCTCCAAGAGACCCAGTACTTC.

A remark on this clone: Its ends do not fully match the called genes, so a read error is possible. This CDR3 is CASSLSMVDKYNEQFF. The CDR3 DNA is TGTGCTAGCAGCTTAAGTATGGTCGACAAATACAATGAGCAGTTCTTC. The chain uses TRBV7-7 and TRBJ2-1; D is unclear. This CDR3 is 16 amino acids long. Germline-derived CDR1 and CDR2 are SSHAT and FNYEAQ (reference sequence). The whole variable domain, remainder taken from reference TRBV7-7 and TRBJ2-1, is GAGVSQSPRYKVTKRGQDVTLRCDPISSHATLYWYQQALGQGPEFLTYFNYEAQPDKSGLPSDRFSAERPEGSISTLTIQRTEQRDSAMYRCASSLSMVDKYNEQFFGPGTRLTVL.

The chain recombines TRBV29-1 with TRBJ2-3; TRBD2 agrees at 9 bases. The V gene end was trimmed by 5 bases and the J gene end by 2 bases; junction bases not matched to a gene: 11. The CDR3 spans 16 residues. The germline CDR1 and CDR2 sequences are SQVTM and ANQGSEA. CDR3 region: CSVLGKLAGFTDTQYF. In DNA form, the CDR3 reads TGCAGCGTTCTGGGGAAACTAGCGGGTTTCACAGATACGCAGTATTTT.

This rearrangement joins TRBV19 to TRBJ2-2, with 9 nucleotides matching TRBD1. J was trimmed by 1 base and V by 4 bases; bases with no gene match: 1. The germline V gene has CDR1 LNHDA and CDR2 SQIVND (reference sequence). The CDR3 sequence is 15 residues long. The CDR3 sequence is CASSRGQGNTGELFF. The CDR3 region has the DNA TGTGCCAGTAGTAGGGGACAGGGGAACACCGGGGAGCTGTTTTTT.

The V call is TRBV5-4, the J call TRBJ1-1, with TRBD1 identical over 7 bases. V shed 0 bases and J 1 base; nucleotides not matched to a gene: 3. The length of the CDR3 is 15 residues. Germline V gene data show CDR1 as SGHNT and CDR2 as YYREEE (reference sequence). This CDR3 reads CASSLAWTGNTEAFF. In nucleotides, the CDR3 is TGTGCCAGCAGCTTGGCGTGGACAGGGAACACTGAAGCTTTCTTT. Using reference TRBV5-4 and TRBJ1-1 for the parts outside the CDR3, the full variable domain is ETGVTQSPTHLIKTRGQQVTLRCSSQSGHNTVSWYQQALGQGPQFIFQYYREEENGRGNFPPRFSGLQFPNYSSELNVNALELDDSALYLCASSLAWTGNTEAFFGQGTRLTVV.

V is TRBV5-4 and J is TRBJ2-1; TRBD2 might be the D (6 bases). Germline V gene lookup returns CDR1 SGHNT and CDR2 YYREEE (reference sequence). CDR3 length equals 12 residues. Trimming removed 8 bases from V and 2 bases from J, with 8 bases in between. The CDR3 nucleotides read TGTGCCAGTGGGGGGACCTACAATGAGCAGTTCTTC. Translation: CASGGTYNEQFF.

The chain joins TRBV10-3 to TRBJ2-6, with D uncertain. With 8 bases removed from V and 4 bases from J, the gap between germline ends came to 3 bases. CDR1 ENHRY and CDR2 SYGVKD come from the germline V gene. This CDR3 is built from 11 residues. CDR3 residues: CAISGANVLTF. The CDR3 region has the DNA TGTGCCATCTCAGGGGCCAACGTCCTGACTTTC.

The chain recombines TRBV9 with TRBJ2-1; 14 bases match TRBD2. Germline CDR1 is SGDLS and CDR2 is YYNGEE. The CDR3 consists of 17 residues. The ends lost 4 bases at V and 8 bases at J; junction bases unmatched: 11. Written as DNA, the CDR3 is TGTGCCAGCAGCCCTGGCAGGGGACTAGCGGGAGAACATGAGCAGTTCTTC. It is translated as CASSPGRGLAGEHEQFF.

This chain links TRBV28 with TRBJ1-5; the D gene is possibly TRBD1 (6 bases). The CDR3 runs to 15 residues. V shed 5 bases and J shed 4 bases, with 15 bases lying between them. Germline CDR1 and CDR2: MDHEN and SYDVKM. CDR3 residues: CASSPSDRPNQPQHF. The CDR3 DNA reads as TGTGCCAGCAGTCCCTCCGACAGGCCGAATCAGCCCCAGCATTTT.

This clone has a handful of counts. The chain couples TRBV9 to TRBJ2-2; D not resolved. This CDR3 spans 20 amino acids. The V and J ends lost 1 base and 2 bases respectively, with 24 bases between them. Looked up from germline, CDR1 is SGDLS and CDR2 is YYNGEE. The CDR3 sequence: CASSVFANSGGIINTGELFF. CDR3 DNA: TGTGCCAGCAGCGTATTCGCTAATTCGGGTGGTATTATCAACACCGGGGAGCTGTTTTTT.